There are a few counts of the clone carrying this T cell receptor (beta chain). TCRdb called the 5' RACE reads again in MiXCR, with one record for every CDR3 protein. In the table there are 250,000 or so distinct CDR3 sequences, about 7.1% of which are singletons. The data are from a study of T cells after yellow fever vaccination. About the study: Preparation of fractions with low cell numbers was performed using SMART-Seq v4 Ultra Low Input.

The germline CDR1 and CDR2 sequences are SGHVS and FQNEAQ. The germline V and J ends were trimmed by 4 bases and 2 bases, with 15 bases remaining between them. This CDR3 comprises 15 residues. The material was CD4+ T cells sorted from PBMCs, obtained 15 days after the yellow fever booster vaccination. The source of this sequence is a man aged 25-40 years who received the YFV17D yellow fever vaccine. V usage is TRBV7-8 and J usage is TRBJ2-7; possibly TRBD1 or TRBD2 for D (5 bases each). CDR3 amino acids: CASSSLSGPAYEQYF. The CDR3 DNA sequence: TGTGCCAGCAGCTCCCTCTCGGGACCAGCCTACGAGCAGTACTTC. The whole variable domain, filled in from reference TRBV7-8 and TRBJ2-7, reads GAGVSQSPRYKVAKRGQDVALRCDPISGHVSLFWYQQALGQGPEFLTYFQNEAQLDKSGLPSDRFFAERPEGSVSTLKIQRTQQEDSAVYLCASSSLSGPAYEQYFGPGTRLTVT.